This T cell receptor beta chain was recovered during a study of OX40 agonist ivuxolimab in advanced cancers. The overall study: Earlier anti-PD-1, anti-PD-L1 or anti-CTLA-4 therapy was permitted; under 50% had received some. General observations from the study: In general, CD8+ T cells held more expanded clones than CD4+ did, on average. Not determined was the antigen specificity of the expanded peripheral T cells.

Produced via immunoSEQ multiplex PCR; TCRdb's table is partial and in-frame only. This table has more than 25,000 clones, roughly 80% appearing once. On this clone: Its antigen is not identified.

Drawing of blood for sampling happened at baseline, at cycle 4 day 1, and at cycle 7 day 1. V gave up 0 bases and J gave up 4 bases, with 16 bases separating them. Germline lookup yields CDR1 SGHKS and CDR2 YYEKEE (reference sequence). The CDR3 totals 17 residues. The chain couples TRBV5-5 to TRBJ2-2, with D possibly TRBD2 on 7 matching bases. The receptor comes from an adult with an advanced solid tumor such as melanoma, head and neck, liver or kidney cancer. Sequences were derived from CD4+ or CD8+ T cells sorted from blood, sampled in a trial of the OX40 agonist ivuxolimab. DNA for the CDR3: TGTGCCAGCAGCTTGGCCGGGGGCGGGAGTGGCACCGGGGAGCTGTTTTTT. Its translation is CASSLAGGGSGTGELFF.